This note documents a single TCR beta chain sequence. These data belong to a study of HIV-infected patients and healthy controls. This CDR3 has 16 residues. In germline, CDR1 is SGHTA, CDR2 FQGNSA. V lost 1 base, J lost 3 bases, and 16 bases lay in between. TCRdb re-derived calls from the 5' RACE reads in MiXCR, one entry per CDR3 protein. The sample comprises 65,000 to 70,000 distinct CDR3 sequences, about 15% of which are singletons, and 5.5% to 6% rests with the top ten. The chain couples TRBV7-2 to TRBJ2-7, with D perhaps assigned TRBD1 or TRBD2 (5 bases each). The sample was CD4+ T cells from blood. The TCR originated in a human donor in good health. For the CDR3, the DNA is TGTGCCAGCAGCTTAGAGGGGACCAGCCCTATCTACGAGCAGTACTTC. Amino acids: CASSLEGTSPIYEQYF.